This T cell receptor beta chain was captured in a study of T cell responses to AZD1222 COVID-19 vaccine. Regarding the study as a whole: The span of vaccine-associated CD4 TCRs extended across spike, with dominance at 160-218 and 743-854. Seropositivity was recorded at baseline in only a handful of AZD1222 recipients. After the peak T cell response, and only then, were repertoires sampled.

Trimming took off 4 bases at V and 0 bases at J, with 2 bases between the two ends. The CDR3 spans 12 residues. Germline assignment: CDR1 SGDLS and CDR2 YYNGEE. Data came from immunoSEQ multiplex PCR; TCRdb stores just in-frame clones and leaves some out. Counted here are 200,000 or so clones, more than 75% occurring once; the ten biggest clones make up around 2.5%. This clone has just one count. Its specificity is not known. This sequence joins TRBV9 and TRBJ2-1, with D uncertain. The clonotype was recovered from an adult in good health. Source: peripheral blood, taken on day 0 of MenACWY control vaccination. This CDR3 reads CASSPSYNEQFF. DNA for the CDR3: TGTGCCAGCAGCCCCTCCTACAATGAGCAGTTCTTC.